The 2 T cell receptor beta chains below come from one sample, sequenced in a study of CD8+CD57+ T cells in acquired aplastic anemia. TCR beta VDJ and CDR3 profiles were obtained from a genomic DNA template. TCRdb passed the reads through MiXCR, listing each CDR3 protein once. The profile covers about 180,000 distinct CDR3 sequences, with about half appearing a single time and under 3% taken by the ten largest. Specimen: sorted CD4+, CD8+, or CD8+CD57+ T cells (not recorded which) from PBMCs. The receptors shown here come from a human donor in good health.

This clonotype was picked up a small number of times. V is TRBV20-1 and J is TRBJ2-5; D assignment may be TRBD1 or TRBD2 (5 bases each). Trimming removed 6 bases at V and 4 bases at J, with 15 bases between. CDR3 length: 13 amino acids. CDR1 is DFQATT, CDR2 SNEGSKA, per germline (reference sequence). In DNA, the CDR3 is TGCAGTGCCCCCCAGGGAGAGGGAGAGACCCAGTACTTC. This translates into CSAPQGEGETQYF.

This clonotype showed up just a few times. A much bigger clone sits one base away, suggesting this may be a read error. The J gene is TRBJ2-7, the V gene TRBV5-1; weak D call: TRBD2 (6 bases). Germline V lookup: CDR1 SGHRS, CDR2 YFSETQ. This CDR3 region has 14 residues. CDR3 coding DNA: TGCGCCAACAGCTTGGAGGGTCGGGGATACGAGCAGTACTTC. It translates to CANSLEGRGYEQYF.